This TCR beta chain was identified during a study of blood T cell repertoires in COVID-19. About the research overall: From T cells, B-cell-depleted T cells, or PBMCs came the material, which was cDNA or gDNA.

The study recruited people aged roughly 18 to 100 years across approximately 25 US areas. In the source study's methods: From reference gene primer amplification, estimates of nucleated cell counts were derived. Assay used: immunoSEQ multiplex PCR; TCRdb lists only in-frame clones, some missing. D and trimming were read from the DNA, whereas the V and J calls and clone size are those reported in that table. Of more than 450,000 clones listed, approximately 86% are singletons. Germline lookup yields CDR1 SGHVS and CDR2 FQNEAQ. The CDR3 has 16 amino acids. The ends lost 2 bases at V and 1 base at J; junction bases unmatched: 7. This clone was counted a single time.

The chain recombines TRBV7-8 with TRBJ2-7, with 8 bases identical to TRBD1. The TCR comes from a woman younger than 35 who had recovered from COVID-19. The sequenced sample consisted of PBMCs or T cells enriched from blood (not recorded which). Here the CDR3 reads CASSLKAWDRSYEQYF. The CDR3 nucleotides read TGTGCCAGCAGCTTAAAGGCGTGGGACAGGTCCTACGAGCAGTACTTC.